There are a few counts of the clone carrying this TCR beta chain. The antigen is not known. A second about 7 to 12 cycle PCR used barcoded and J-beta primers. Each cDNA molecule received a tag from a template-switch adaptor that had 12 random nucleotides. TCRdb reprocessed the 5' RACE reads with MiXCR, giving one entry per CDR3 protein. The sample shows 1.5 million to 2 million distinct CDR3 sequences, approximately 50% of them seen only once. Each sample gave at least 7 million isolated PBMCs. These data are taken from a study of blood T cells in healthy people across ages. The CDR3 has 13 residues. V was shortened by 2 bases and J by 6 bases, with 8 bases between the two germline ends. Germline values: CDR1 SEHNR, CDR2 FQNEAQ (reference sequence). General study results and limits: Aged donors had fewer naive CD4+ cells and lower diversity than long-lived donors.

The TCR comes from a woman between 40 and 50 years old in good health. Sequenced sample: blood. The chain carries TRBV7-9 and TRBJ2-1, with D possibly matching TRBD1 (5 bases). The CDR3 spells CASSLSGANEQFF. CDR3 coding DNA: TGTGCCAGCAGCTTATCTGGGGCCAATGAGCAGTTCTTC.